The 5 T cell receptor beta chains below all came from one sample that was sequenced in a study of blood T cells in healthy people across ages. A sample-barcoded 5' primer and a J-beta primer mix were used in a second PCR of roughly 6 to 11 cycles. TCRdb fed the 5' RACE reads into MiXCR, producing one record per CDR3 protein. The table shows approximately 1.5 million distinct CDR3 sequences, with approximately 43% occurring only once. Input material: blood. These receptors were taken from a woman between 18 and 29 years old in good health.

In this sample, this clonotype turned up a few times. The gene calls are TRBV28 and TRBJ2-7; D could derive from TRBD1 or TRBD2 (5 bases each). The closer fit of TRBJ2-5 to the DNA end suggests the J call may be wrong. The CDR3 spans 14 residues. Germline assignment: CDR1 MDHEN and CDR2 SYDVKM. CDR3 bases: TGTGCCAGCACCCGATTGGGGGAACAAGAGACCCAGTACTTC. This encodes CASTRLGEQETQYF.

V gene TRBV4-3 combines with J gene TRBJ2-7; perhaps TRBD1 as D (5 bases). The CDR3 contains 16 residues. CDR1 and CDR2 from the germline V gene are LGHNA and YSLEER. Trimming left V 0 bases short and J 0 bases short, with 12 bases between. CDR3 sequence (DNA): TGCGCCAGCAGCCAAGATCCCGGACACCTCTCCTACGAGCAGTACTTC. Its translation: CASSQDPGHLSYEQYF.

V and J are TRBV12-3 or TRBV12-4 and TRBJ1-2; perhaps TRBD1 as D (5 bases). This CDR3 is built from 14 residues. V was cut by 4 bases and J by 2 bases, with 11 bases left in between. CDR3 sequence (DNA): TGTGCCAGCAGTTACCCGGGACTCAACTATGGCTACACCTTC. This gives the protein CASSYPGLNYGYTF.

The V and J genes are TRBV9 and TRBJ2-7; 8 bases fit TRBD2. J gave up 6 bases and V 3 bases, and 5 bases lay outside the gene matches. The CDR3 loop spans 13 amino acids. CDR1 SGDLS and CDR2 YYNGEE come from the germline V gene. The chain's CDR3 is CASSESGRGEQYF. The DNA for the CDR3 is TGTGCCAGCAGCGAGAGCGGGAGAGGCGAGCAGTACTTC.

The chain has TRBV20-1 and TRBJ2-3; D is possibly TRBD1 or TRBD2 (5 bases each). The CDR3 is made up of 11 amino acids. Germline V gene data show CDR1 as DFQATT and CDR2 as SNEGSKA (reference sequence). V was clipped by 8 bases and J by 11 bases, with 17 bases between them. The chain's CDR3 is CSLMGEDMQYF. The CDR3 DNA is TGCAGTCTAATGGGAGAGGACATGCAGTATTTT.